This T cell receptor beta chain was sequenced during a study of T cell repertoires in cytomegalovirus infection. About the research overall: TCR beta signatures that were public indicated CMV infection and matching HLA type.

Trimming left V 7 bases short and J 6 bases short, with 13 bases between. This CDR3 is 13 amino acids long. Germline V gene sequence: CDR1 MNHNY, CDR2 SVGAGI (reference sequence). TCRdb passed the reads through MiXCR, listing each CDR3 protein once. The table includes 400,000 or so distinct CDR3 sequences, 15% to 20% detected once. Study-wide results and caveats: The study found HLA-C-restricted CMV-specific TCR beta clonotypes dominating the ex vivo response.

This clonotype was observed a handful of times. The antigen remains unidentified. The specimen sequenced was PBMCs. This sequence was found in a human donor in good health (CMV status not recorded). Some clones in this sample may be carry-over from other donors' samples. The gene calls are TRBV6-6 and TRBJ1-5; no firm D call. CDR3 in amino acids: CASNPGRTQPQHF. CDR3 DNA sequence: TGTGCCAGCAACCCTGGGCGTACTCAGCCCCAGCATTTT.